What follows describes a single T cell receptor (beta chain). TCRdb reprocessed the 5' RACE reads and stores each CDR3 protein as one record, lacking DNA. The sample totals about 450,000 distinct CDR3 sequences. These data belong to a study of monozygotic twins with inflammatory bowel disease. Per the germline V gene, CDR1 is SEHNR and CDR2 is FQNEAQ (reference sequence). This CDR3 is built from 11 residues. The material sequenced was blood. This chain connects TRBV7-9 to TRBJ2-7. The clonotype was recovered from a human donor with ulcerative colitis or Crohn's disease, or a healthy co-twin of an affected twin (not recorded which). CDR3 residues: CASSLELEQYF.